This T cell receptor (beta chain) was identified during a study of T cells after yellow fever vaccination. Generation of TCR cDNA used 5'RACE template switching (which added a universal primer site and UMIs). TCRdb analysed the 5' RACE reads with MiXCR anew, one entry per CDR3 protein. The sample lists a few hundred thousand distinct CDR3 sequences, about a sixth occurring once. This clonotype was seen many times. This CDR3 has 15 residues. Germline-derived CDR1 and CDR2 are SGHRS and YFSETQ. V was pared by 4 bases and J by 4 bases, with 10 bases of the junction left unmatched. The V gene is TRBV5-1, the J gene TRBJ1-1, with 7 bases aligning to TRBD1. This specimen was PBMCs, taken roughly 5 days after the first yellow fever vaccination. The sequence came from a man aged 18 to 35 who received the YFV17D yellow fever vaccine. The CDR3 coding sequence is TGCGCCAGCAGCCCTCCGAGACAGGGAGGCACTGAAGCTTTCTTT. Translating gives CASSPPRQGGTEAFF.